These 5 T cell receptor beta chains share one sample of origin, sequenced in a study of metastatic and nonmetastatic thyroid tumors. No treatment of any kind had been given to any patient before thyroid surgery. With MiXCR, TCRdb reprocessed the PCR reads. Altogether more than 50,000 clones are present, approximately 20% being singletons, with the ten largest covering 3.5% to 5%. The material sequenced was blood. The receptors were gathered from a female donor with papillary thyroid cancer or a benign thyroid nodule (not recorded which). Some clones in this sample may be carry-over from other donors' samples.

This clone was counted at least ten times. The chain couples TRBV6-1 to TRBJ2-2; 9 bases agree with TRBD1. CDR3 size: 14 residues. V lost 4 bases, J lost 5 bases, and 2 bases stayed unmatched. Germline values: CDR1 MNHNS, CDR2 SASEGT. This chain's CDR3 is CASSGQGGTGELFF. In DNA form, the CDR3 reads TGTGCCAGCAGTGGACAGGGGGGAACCGGGGAGCTGTTTTTT.

This clone was seen many times. The CDR3 sequence: CSANPGLVGTQYF. In DNA, the CDR3 is TGCAGTGCTAACCCGGGACTGGTGGGGACCCAGTACTTC. V is TRBV20-1 and J is TRBJ2-5; TRBD2 might be the D (6 bases). Germline lookup yields CDR1 DFQATT and CDR2 SNEGSKA (reference sequence). V was pared by 4 bases and J by 7 bases, with 16 bases between. This CDR3 has 13 residues.

Ten or more counts support this clone. The CDR3 DNA follows: TGTGCCAGCAGTTACCTCTCTCAGGGCTTGAGAAACACCATATATTTT. Amino acids: CASSYLSQGLRNTIYF. The chain joins TRBV6-5 to TRBJ1-3, with D possibly matching TRBD1 (5 bases). Germline V gene data show CDR1 as MNHEY and CDR2 as SVGAGI. The CDR3 consists of 16 residues. The V end lost 2 bases, the J end lost 5 bases, and 16 bases lay between the germline ends.

This clone was detected many times. The chain is built from TRBV20-1 and TRBJ2-6; D may be TRBD2 (6 bases). The CDR3 is 17 amino acids. The V end lost 5 bases, the J end lost 0 bases, and 17 bases lay between the germline ends. Germline V CDR1 and CDR2: DFQATT, SNEGSKA (reference sequence). In nucleotides, the CDR3 is TGCAGTGCTCCCCAGTCGCCCGGGGGCTCTGGGGCCAACGTCCTGACTTTC. Translation: CSAPQSPGGSGANVLTF.

A note on this clone: This may come from a read error, since a much larger clone is one base off. CDR3 in amino acids: CVTSRGTNTIYF. The CDR3 DNA is TGTGTCACCAGCAGAGGTACAAACACCATATATTTT. This chain uses TRBV15 with TRBJ1-3, with D uncertain. This CDR3 comprises 12 residues. The V gene's germline CDR1 is LNHNV and CDR2 YYDKDF (reference sequence).